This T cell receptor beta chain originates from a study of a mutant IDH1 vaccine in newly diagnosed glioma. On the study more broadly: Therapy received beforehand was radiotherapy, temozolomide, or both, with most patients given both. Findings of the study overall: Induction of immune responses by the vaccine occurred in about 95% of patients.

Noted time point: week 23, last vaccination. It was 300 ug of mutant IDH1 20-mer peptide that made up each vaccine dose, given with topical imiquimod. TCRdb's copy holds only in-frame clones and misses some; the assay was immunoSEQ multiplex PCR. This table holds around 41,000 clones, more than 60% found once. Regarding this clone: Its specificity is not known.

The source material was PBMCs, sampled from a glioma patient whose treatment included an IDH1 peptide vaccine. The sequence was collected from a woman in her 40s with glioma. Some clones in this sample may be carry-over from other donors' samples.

CDR3 DNA sequence: TGCGCCAGCAGCCACGACCTGCAAGAGACCCAGTACTTC. Amino acid sequence: CASSHDLQETQYF. The rearrangement links TRBV4-3 to TRBJ2-5; D is uncertain. V was trimmed by 3 bases and J by 2 bases, leaving 7 bases between them. The CDR3 loop spans 13 amino acids. Germline V gene sequence: CDR1 LGHNA, CDR2 YSLEER.